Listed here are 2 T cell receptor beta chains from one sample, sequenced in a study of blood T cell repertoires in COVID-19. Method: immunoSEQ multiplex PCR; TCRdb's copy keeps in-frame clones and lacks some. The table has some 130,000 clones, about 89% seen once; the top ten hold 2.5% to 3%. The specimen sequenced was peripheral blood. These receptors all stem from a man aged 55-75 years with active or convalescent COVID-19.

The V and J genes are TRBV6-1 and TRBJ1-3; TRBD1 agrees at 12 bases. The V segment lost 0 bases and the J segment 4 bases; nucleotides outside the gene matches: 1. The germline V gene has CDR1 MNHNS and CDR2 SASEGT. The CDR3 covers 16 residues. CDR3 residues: CASSEAGQGAGNTIYF. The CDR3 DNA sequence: TGTGCCAGCAGTGAAGCGGGACAGGGGGCCGGAAACACCATATATTTT.

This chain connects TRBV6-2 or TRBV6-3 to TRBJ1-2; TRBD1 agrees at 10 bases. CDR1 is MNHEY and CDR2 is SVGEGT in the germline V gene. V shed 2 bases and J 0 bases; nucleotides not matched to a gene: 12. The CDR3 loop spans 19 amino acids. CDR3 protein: CASSYPTGGLLSANYGYTF. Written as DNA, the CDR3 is TGTGCCAGCAGTTACCCGACAGGGGGCCTCCTCTCCGCTAACTATGGCTACACCTTC.